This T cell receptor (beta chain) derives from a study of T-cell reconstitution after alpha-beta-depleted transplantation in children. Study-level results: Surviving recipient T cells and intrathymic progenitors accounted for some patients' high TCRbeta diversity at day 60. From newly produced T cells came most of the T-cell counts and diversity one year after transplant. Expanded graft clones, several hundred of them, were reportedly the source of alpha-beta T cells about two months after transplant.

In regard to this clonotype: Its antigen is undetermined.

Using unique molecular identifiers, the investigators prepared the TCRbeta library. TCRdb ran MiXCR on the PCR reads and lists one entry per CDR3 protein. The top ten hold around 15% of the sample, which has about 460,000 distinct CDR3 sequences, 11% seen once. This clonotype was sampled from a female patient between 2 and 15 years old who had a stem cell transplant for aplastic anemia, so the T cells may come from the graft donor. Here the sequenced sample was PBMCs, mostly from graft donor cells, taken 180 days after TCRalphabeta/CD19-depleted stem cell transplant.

CDR3 sequence reads: CASSVLTGVSTGELFF. Here the CDR3 DNA reads TGTGCCAGCAGCGTCCTGACAGGGGTGTCGACCGGGGAGCTGTTTTTT. This chain links TRBV9 with TRBJ2-2, with 8 bases aligning to TRBD1. V gave up 2 bases and J gave up 5 bases; unmatched junction bases: 8. This CDR3 is 16 amino acids long. Germline V lookup: CDR1 SGDLS, CDR2 YYNGEE.